A selection of T cell receptor beta chains follows, all from one sample in a study of cytomegalovirus exposure and HLA in healthy donors. Repertoires were generated with immunoSEQ multiplex PCR, while TCRdb's copy carries only in-frame clones and drops some. The sample records 150,000 to 200,000 clones, around 82% being singletons. Sequencing was carried out using PBMCs. The receptors stem from a man aged 25-45 years in good health and CMV-seronegative. CDR3s include the opening cysteine and the closing phenylalanine or tryptophan. A D gene is named only where the DNA matches it firmly. Clone size is given for some rows only: seen once, a few or many times, or a class if the clone is expanded.

-,TRBV6-6,TRBD1,15,TRBJ2-7,CASSPPRDRTYEQYF
-,TRBV5-6,TRBD1,15,TRBJ2-1,CASSPDRSLSNEQFF
once,TRBV10-3,TRBD2,12,TRBJ2-7,CAISTSGYEQYF
-,TRBV6-5,-,16,TRBJ2-3,CASSLYWPSSTDTQYF
-,TRBV10-3,TRBD1,15,TRBJ2-7,CAISDLGQGANEQYF
-,TRBV9,-,14,TRBJ1-5,CASSVEAANQPQHF
-,TRBV6-6,-,13,TRBJ2-1,CASSWNLDSLQFF
-,TRBV25-1,TRBD1,15,TRBJ1-2,CASSESGRGPYGYTF
-,TRBV19,TRBD1,17,TRBJ1-6,CASSLITGGNYNSPLHF
-,TRBV7-3,-,12,TRBJ2-1,CASSLTGDEQFF
once,TRBV28,TRBD1,16,TRBJ2-1,CASSFRGRGSYNEQFF
-,TRBV28,TRBD1,14,TRBJ1-5,CASSLTGEVQPQHF
few,TRBV7-9,-,14,TRBJ1-1,CASSLFQGETEAFF
-,TRBV6-5,TRBD1,14,TRBJ1-2,CASSRDRGGYGYTF
-,TRBV18,TRBD1,15,TRBJ1-2,CASSPSIADRDGYTF
-,TRBV5-6,-,12,TRBJ1-2,CASSWASYGYTF
-,TRBV15,TRBD1,14,TRBJ2-7,CATSPTGERYEQYF
few,TRBV27,-,15,TRBJ1-5,CASSLTGRSNQPQHF